This T cell receptor (beta chain) was captured by sequencing in a study of blood T cell repertoires in COVID-19. Study summary: The United States, Italy and Spain supplied acute and convalescent COVID-19 samples.

Per germline, CDR1 SNHLY and CDR2 FYNNEI. Trimming at V came to 1 base and at J to 4 bases, leaving 6 bases not matched to a gene. There are 15 residues in the CDR3. Followed longitudinally, the Seattle patients had been enrolled during active infection. Generated by immunoSEQ multiplex PCR, the TCRdb table keeps only in-frame clones and is missing some. The repertoire holds about 43,000 clones, roughly 89% seen once, with roughly 4.3% in the top ten. The TCR originated in a middle-aged man with COVID-19, enrolled during active disease. Sample: peripheral blood. This rearrangement joins TRBV2 to TRBJ1-1; 7 nucleotides line up with TRBD1. CDR3 amino acids: CASSEGRGRLTEAFF. CDR3 sequence (DNA): TGTGCCAGCAGTGAAGGTAGGGGGCGGCTCACTGAAGCTTTCTTT.